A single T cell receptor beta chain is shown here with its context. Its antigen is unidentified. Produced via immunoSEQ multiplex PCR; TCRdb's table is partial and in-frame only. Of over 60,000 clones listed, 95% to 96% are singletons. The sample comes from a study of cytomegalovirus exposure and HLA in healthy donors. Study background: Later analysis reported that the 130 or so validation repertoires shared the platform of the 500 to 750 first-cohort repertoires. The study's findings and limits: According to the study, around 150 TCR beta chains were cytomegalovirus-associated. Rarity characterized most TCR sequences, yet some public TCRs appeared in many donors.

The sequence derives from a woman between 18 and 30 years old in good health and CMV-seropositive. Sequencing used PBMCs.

CDR3 in amino acids: CASSLIDIRSGNTIYF. The CDR3 region has the DNA TGCGCCAGCAGCCTCATTGACATCCGCTCTGGAAACACCATATATTTT. The rearrangement uses TRBV4-1 and TRBJ1-3; D remains ambiguous. The CDR3 loop spans 16 amino acids. Germline CDR1 MGHRA, CDR2 YSYEKL. V lost 4 bases and J 0 bases, leaving 13 bases between the germline ends.